The T cell receptor beta chain under discussion was sequenced for a study of blood T cell repertoires in COVID-19. Sequencing used immunoSEQ multiplex PCR; TCRdb keeps in-frame clones, though not all of them. The repertoire includes approximately 360,000 clones, around 89% of them detected once, and approximately 7% sits in the top ten. The sequencing sample was made of peripheral blood. This TCR was sampled from a man younger than 30 with active or convalescent COVID-19.

The CDR3 DNA sequence: TGTGCCAGCAGCTTCCCCCCAGGTTCACCCCTCCACTTT. Its protein product is CASSFPPGSPLHF. The V call is TRBV11-2, the J call TRBJ1-6; D not resolved. The CDR3 covers 13 residues. Germline V lookup: CDR1 SGHAT, CDR2 FQNNGV. V was clipped by 3 bases and J by 9 bases, with 9 bases between them.